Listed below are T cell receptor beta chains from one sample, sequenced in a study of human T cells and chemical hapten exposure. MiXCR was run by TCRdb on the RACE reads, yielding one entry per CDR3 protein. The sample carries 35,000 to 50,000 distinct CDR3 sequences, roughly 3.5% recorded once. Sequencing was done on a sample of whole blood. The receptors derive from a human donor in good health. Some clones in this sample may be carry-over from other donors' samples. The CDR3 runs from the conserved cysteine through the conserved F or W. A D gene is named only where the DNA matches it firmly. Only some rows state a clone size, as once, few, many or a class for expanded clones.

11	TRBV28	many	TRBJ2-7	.	CASRVSYEQYF	TGTGCCAGCAGGGTTTCCTACGAGCAGTACTTC
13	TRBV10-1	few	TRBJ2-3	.	CASSEGGTDTQYF	TGCGCCAGCAGTGAGGGTGGCACAGATACGCAGTATTTT
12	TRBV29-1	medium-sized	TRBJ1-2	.	CSVGSATGLRTF	TGCAGCGTTGGGTCCGCCACAGGGTTAAGAACCTTC
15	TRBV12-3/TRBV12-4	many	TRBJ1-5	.	CASSLAQHPRQPQHF	TGTGCCAGCAGTTTAGCGCAACATCCTCGACAGCCCCAGCATTTT
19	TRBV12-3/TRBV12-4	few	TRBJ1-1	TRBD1	CASSSETIRDRDMNTEAFF	TGTGCCAGCAGTTCTGAGACTATCCGGGACAGAGACATGAACACTGAAGCTTTCTTT
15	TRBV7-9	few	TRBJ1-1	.	CASSLDRPMNTEAFF	TGTGCCAGCAGCTTAGACAGACCCATGAACACTGAAGCTTTCTTT
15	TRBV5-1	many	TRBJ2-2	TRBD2	CASSLAGREAGELFF	TGCGCCAGCAGCTTGGCCGGGAGGGAAGCCGGGGAGCTGTTTTTT
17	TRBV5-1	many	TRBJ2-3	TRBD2	CASSLISGRIPTDTQYF	TGCGCCAGCAGCTTGATCAGCGGGAGGATCCCCACAGATACGCAGTATTTT
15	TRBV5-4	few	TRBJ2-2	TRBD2	CASSSPAGGAGELFF	TGTGCCAGCAGCTCGCCAGCGGGAGGAGCCGGGGAGCTGTTTTTT
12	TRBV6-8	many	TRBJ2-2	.	CASRRTAGELFF	TGTGCCAGCAGACGTACGGCCGGGGAGCTGTTTTTT
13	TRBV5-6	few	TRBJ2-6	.	CASVSSGANVLTF	TGTGCCAGCGTCTCCTCTGGGGCCAACGTCCTGACTTTC
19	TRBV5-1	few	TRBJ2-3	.	CASRRSGLQGLEGTDTQYF	TGCGCCAGCAGACGTTCCGGCCTACAGGGCTTGGAGGGCACAGATACGCAGTATTTT
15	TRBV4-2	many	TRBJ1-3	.	CASSQERTVGNTIYF	TGTGCCAGCAGCCAAGAACGGACAGTCGGAAACACCATATATTTT
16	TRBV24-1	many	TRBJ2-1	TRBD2	CATSDPPGLGNNEQFF	TGTGCCACCAGTGATCCCCCGGGACTAGGGAACAATGAGCAGTTCTTC
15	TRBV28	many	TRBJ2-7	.	CASSPGDRTVGEQYF	TGTGCCAGCAGTCCCGGGGACCGAACGGTTGGCGAGCAGTACTTC
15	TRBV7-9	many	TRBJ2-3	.	CASSHRDSSTDTQYF	TGTGCCAGCAGCCACCGGGACTCTAGCACAGATACGCAGTATTTT
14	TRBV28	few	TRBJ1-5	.	CASSPWTRNQPQHF	TGTGCCAGCAGTCCTTGGACACGTAATCAGCCCCAGCATTTT
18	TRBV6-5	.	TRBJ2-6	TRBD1	CASSSRTGPFSGANVLTF	TGTGCCAGCAGTAGCCGGACAGGTCCCTTCTCTGGGGCCAACGTCCTGACTTTC
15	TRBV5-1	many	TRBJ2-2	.	CASSLVSGNTGELFF	TGCGCCAGCAGCTTGGTGTCAGGGAACACCGGGGAGCTGTTTTTT
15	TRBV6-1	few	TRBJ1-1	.	CASSTGSRLNTEAFF	TGTGCCAGCAGTACGGGCAGCAGGTTGAACACTGAAGCTTTCTTT
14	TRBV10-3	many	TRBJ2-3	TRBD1	CAISWTGHTDTQYF	TGTGCCATCAGTTGGACAGGACACACAGATACGCAGTATTTT
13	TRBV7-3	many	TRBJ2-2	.	CASSSSGTGELFF	TGTGCCAGCAGCTCGAGCGGCACCGGGGAGCTGTTTTTT